This T cell receptor (gamma chain) is drawn from a study of Vδ1+ human thymocytes. Whole-study findings and limits: Thymic TRG and TRD repertoires appeared highly polyclonal, with Gaussian CDR3 length distributions.

The CDR3 covers 12 residues. Trimming at V came to 2 bases and at J to 8 bases, leaving 6 bases not matched to a gene. Germline CDR1 and CDR2: EGSTGY and YDSYTSSV. In regard to this clone: The target antigen is unknown.

Sequences come from RNA converted to cDNA by reverse transcription. The CDR3 regions were amplified by multiplex PCR from V-gene primers to a constant-region primer. TCRdb re-called the multiplex PCR reads through CATT. The sample lists some 6,100 gamma-chain clones, approximately 42% occurring once. The chain combines TRGV4 with TRGJ1 or TRGJ2. The J gene was not available in TCRdb and was assigned here by matching the DNA to germline segments. The sample was Vdelta1+ gamma-delta thymocytes from the thymus. The subset is: FACS-sorted CD3+ TCRalphabeta- TCRVdelta1+ TCRVdelta2- thymocytes. This sequence was found in a boy less than two years old who had congenital heart surgery. CDR3 sequence: CATWDVTDKKLF. CDR3 nucleotide sequence: TGTGCCACCTGGGATGTTACGGATAAGAAACTCTTT.